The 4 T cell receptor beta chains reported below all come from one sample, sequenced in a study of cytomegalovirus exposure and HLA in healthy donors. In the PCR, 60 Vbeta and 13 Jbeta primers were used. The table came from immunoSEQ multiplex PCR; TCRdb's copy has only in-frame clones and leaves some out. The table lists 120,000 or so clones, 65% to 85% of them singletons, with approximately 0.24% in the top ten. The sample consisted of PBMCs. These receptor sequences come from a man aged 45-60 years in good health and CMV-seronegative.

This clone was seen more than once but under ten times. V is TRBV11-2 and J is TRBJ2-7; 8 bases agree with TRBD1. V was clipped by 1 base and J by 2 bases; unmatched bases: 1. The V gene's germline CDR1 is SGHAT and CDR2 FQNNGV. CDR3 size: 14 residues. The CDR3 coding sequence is TGTGCCAGCAGCTTAGCAGGGGGCCCCTACGAGCAGTACTTC. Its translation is CASSLAGGPYEQYF.

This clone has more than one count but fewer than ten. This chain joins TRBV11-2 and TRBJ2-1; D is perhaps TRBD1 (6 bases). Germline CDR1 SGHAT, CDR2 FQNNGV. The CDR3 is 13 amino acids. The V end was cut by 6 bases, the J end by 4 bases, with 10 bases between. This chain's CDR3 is CASSPGQYNEQFF. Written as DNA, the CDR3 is TGTGCCAGCAGTCCTGGACAGTACAATGAGCAGTTCTTC.

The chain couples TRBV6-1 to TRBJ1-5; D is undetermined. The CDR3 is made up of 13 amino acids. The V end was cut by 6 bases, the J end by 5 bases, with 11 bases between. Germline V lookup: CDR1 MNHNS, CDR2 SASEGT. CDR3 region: CASSLEFDQPQHF. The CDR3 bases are TGTGCCAGCAGCCTCGAGTTCGATCAGCCCCAGCATTTT.

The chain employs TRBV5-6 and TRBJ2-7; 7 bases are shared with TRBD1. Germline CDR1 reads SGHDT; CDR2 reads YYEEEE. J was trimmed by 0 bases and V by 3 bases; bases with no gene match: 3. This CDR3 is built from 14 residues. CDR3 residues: CASSWGQTSYEQYF. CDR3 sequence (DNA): TGTGCCAGCAGCTGGGGACAGACCTCCTACGAGCAGTACTTC.